This T cell receptor beta chain was sequenced during a study of tumor-infiltrating lymphocytes in localized non-small cell lung cancer. CDR3 length equals 15 residues. V lost 1 base and J 5 bases, leaving 14 bases between the germline ends. Germline CDR1 and CDR2: MNHNS and SASEGT. The protocol was immunoSEQ multiplex PCR, while the TCRdb copy is restricted to in-frame clones and leaves out a portion. The data hold 9,500 to 10,000 clones, with more than 70% observed a single time. Notes on the study in general: TCRbeta sequencing showed higher T cell infiltration in tumors than uninvolved lung. Not all patients were TCR sequenced, owing to tissue quantity.

On this clone: Its antigen is unidentified.

The material sequenced was lung tumor tissue. The clonotype comes from a human donor with non-small cell lung cancer. V usage is TRBV6-1 and J usage is TRBJ1-2, with D perhaps matching TRBD1 (5 bases). CDR3 protein: CASSEEGSAAYGYTF. The DNA for the CDR3 is TGTGCCAGCAGTGAAGAGGGGTCAGCTGCTTATGGCTACACCTTC.